The 5 T cell receptor beta chains reported below all come from one sample, sequenced in a study of blood T cells in healthy people across ages. A second about 7 to 11 cycle PCR used barcoded and J-beta primers. TCRdb reprocessed the 5' RACE reads with MiXCR, giving one entry per CDR3 protein. This sample yields about 640,000 distinct CDR3 sequences, of which roughly two fifths are seen a single time; about 32% belongs to the top ten. What was sequenced was blood. The receptor source for this set is a man older than 75 in good health.

CDR3: CASSTETHEQYF. The CDR3, as DNA: TGTGCCAGCAGTACCGAGACACACGAGCAGTACTTC. The chain recombines TRBV12-3 or TRBV12-4 with TRBJ2-7; D unclear. CDR3 length: 12 residues. Trimming cost V 5 bases and J 5 bases, with 10 bases left between them.

This chain links TRBV25-1 with TRBJ2-1; the match to TRBD1 covers 10 bases. The end of the DNA aligns better with TRBJ2-7, so the J call may be wrong. The CDR3 has 14 amino acids. CDR1 is MGHDK, CDR2 SYGVNS, per germline. In DNA, the CDR3 is TGTGCCAGCAGTGCCGGGACAGGGGTGGGAGAGCAGTACTTC. Translation: CASSAGTGVGEQYF.

To note about this clonotype: This sequence may be a read error, since a much larger clone differs from it by one base. This sequence joins TRBV4-2 and TRBJ2-6; 7 bases map to TRBD2. This CDR3 contains 18 residues. The germline gives CDR1 LGHNA, CDR2 YNFKEQ. CDR3 residues: CVSSQAGPFLGGANVLTF. CDR3 in DNA: TGTGTCAGCAGCCAAGCGGGGCCCTTCCTCGGTGGGGCCAACGTCCTGACTTTC.

This rearrangement joins TRBV5-1 to TRBJ2-1; 9 bases agree with TRBD1. V trimming: 5 bases; J trimming: 2 bases; junction bases outside the gene matches: 11. CDR1 and CDR2 (germline): SGHRS, YFSETQ. The CDR3 covers 17 residues. CDR3 sequence: CASREDRGLEAYNEQFF. The CDR3 DNA reads TGCGCCAGCAGGGAGGACAGGGGCCTTGAGGCCTACAATGAGCAGTTCTTC.

This clonotype came up a few times. The chain carries TRBV5-5 and TRBJ2-5; possible D gene TRBD1, 6 bases. V shed 1 base and J shed 4 bases, with 14 bases lying between them. This CDR3 is built from 15 residues. Germline CDR1 and CDR2: SGHKS and YYEKEE (reference sequence). CDR3 nucleotide sequence: TGTGCCAGCAGCTTGCTCCCTCCACAGGGAGAGACCCAGTACTTC. Its protein product is CASSLLPPQGETQYF.